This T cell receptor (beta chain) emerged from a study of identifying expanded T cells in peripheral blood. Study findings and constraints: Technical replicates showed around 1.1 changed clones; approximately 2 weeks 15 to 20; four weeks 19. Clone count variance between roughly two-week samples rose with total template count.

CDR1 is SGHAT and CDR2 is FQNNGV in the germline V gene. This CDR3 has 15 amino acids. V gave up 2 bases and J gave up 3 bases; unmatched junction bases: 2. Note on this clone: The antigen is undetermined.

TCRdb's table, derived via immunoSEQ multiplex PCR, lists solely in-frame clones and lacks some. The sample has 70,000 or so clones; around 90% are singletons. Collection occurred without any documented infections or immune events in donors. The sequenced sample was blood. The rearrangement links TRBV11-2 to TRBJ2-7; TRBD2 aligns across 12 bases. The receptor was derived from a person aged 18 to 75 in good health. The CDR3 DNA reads TGTGCCAGCAGCTTACTAGCGGGGGGGCGCTACGAGCAGTACTTC. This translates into CASSLLAGGRYEQYF.